Below, 15 T cell receptor beta chains from the same sample are listed, as sequenced in a study of blood T cell repertoires in COVID-19. Libraries were prepared by immunoSEQ multiplex PCR; TCRdb keeps only in-frame clonotypes and omits some of them. The sample lists some 150,000 clones, 91% occurring once. The specimen sequenced was peripheral blood. The source of these receptors is a man aged 50-59 years with acute or convalescent COVID-19.

This chain connects TRBV24-1 to TRBJ2-5; 8 nucleotides agree with TRBD1. J gave up 4 bases and V 3 bases, and 6 bases lay outside the gene matches. The CDR3 sequence is 15 residues long. Looked up from germline, CDR1 is KGHDR and CDR2 is SFDVKD. The CDR3 sequence is CATSDRDRMGETQYF. The CDR3 DNA is TGTGCCACCAGTGATCGGGACAGGATGGGAGAGACCCAGTACTTC.

The chain is built from TRBV5-1 and TRBJ1-1; D perhaps matches TRBD1 (5 bases). In germline, CDR1 is SGHRS, CDR2 YFSETQ. V was clipped by 6 bases and J by 4 bases, with 13 bases between them. The CDR3 covers 13 residues. DNA for the CDR3: TGCGCCAGCAACCGAGGGGAGGGCACTGAAGCTTTCTTT. This encodes CASNRGEGTEAFF.

The rearrangement joins TRBV5-8 to TRBJ1-6; D is ambiguous. CDR1 is SGHTS and CDR2 is YDEGEE in the germline V gene. The CDR3 covers 17 residues. V was clipped by 3 bases and J by 7 bases, with 20 bases between them. CDR3 DNA: TGTGCCAGCAGCTGGATCGGGTCAGCGCTTACAAATTCACCCCTCCACTTT. Its translation is CASSWIGSALTNSPLHF.

CDR3 sequence reads: CAWARHPSGTGSSGRRGYTF. The CDR3 DNA reads as TGTGCCTGGGCCCGACACCCATCCGGGACAGGGAGTTCGGGCCGGCGGGGCTACACCTTC. The rearrangement links TRBV30 to TRBJ1-2; 9 positions match TRBD1. Looked up from germline, CDR1 is GTSNPN and CDR2 is SVGIG (reference sequence). V gave up 5 bases and J gave up 8 bases; unmatched junction bases: 30. CDR3 size: 20 residues. The whole variable domain, remainder taken from reference TRBV30 and TRBJ1-2, is SQTIHQWPATLVQPVGSPLSLECTVEGTSNPNLYWYRQAAGRGLQLLFYSVGIGQISSEVPQNLSASRPQDRQFILSSKKLLLSDSGFYLCAWARHPSGTGSSGRRGYTFGSGTRLTVV.

The chain uses TRBV6-5 and TRBJ1-3; 7 nucleotides match TRBD1. The CDR3 is 15 amino acids. Unmatched junction bases numbered 15, after V lost 7 bases and J lost 9 bases. Germline V CDR1 and CDR2: MNHEY, SVGAGI. CDR3 nucleotides: TGTGCCAGCAAGGCAGGGGTTTTACAGGGGATCACCATATATTTT. Protein product: CASKAGVLQGITIYF.

The chain links TRBV27 to TRBJ2-3, with a possible D match to TRBD1 (6 bases). Trimming removed 6 bases at V and 4 bases at J, with 20 bases between. Germline CDR1 and CDR2: MNHEY and SMNVEV (reference sequence). This CDR3 is built from 16 residues. Here the CDR3 DNA reads TGTGCCAGCAGCCTGGTCCCGAGGGGGAATGCAGATACGCAGTATTTT. It is translated as CASSLVPRGNADTQYF.

The J gene is TRBJ1-2, the V gene TRBV19; 7 bases are a match to TRBD1. V shed 6 bases, J shed 4 bases, and the junction held 8 bases outside the gene matches. Germline loops: CDR1 LNHDA, CDR2 SQIVND (reference sequence). This CDR3 spans 14 amino acids. The CDR3 DNA follows: TGTGCCAGTAGGGGGACAGTATCAATCTATGGCTACACCTTC. Protein product: CASRGTVSIYGYTF.

The chain employs TRBV5-1 and TRBJ2-2; 7 nucleotides line up with TRBD1. The CDR3 is made up of 15 amino acids. Germline CDR1 reads SGHRS; CDR2 reads YFSETQ. Trimming at V came to 1 base and at J to 6 bases, leaving 6 bases not matched to a gene. The CDR3 coding sequence is TGCGCCAGCAGCTTGCGGGGACAGCTCCCCGGGGAGCTGTTTTTT. Its protein product is CASSLRGQLPGELFF.

CDR3 DNA sequence: TGTGCCAGCATTAGCTACAATGAGCAGTTCTTC. This sequence encodes CASISYNEQFF. The chain couples TRBV28 to TRBJ2-1; D remains ambiguous. V lost 7 bases, J lost 3 bases, and 4 bases lay in between. The length of the CDR3 is 11 residues. CDR1 is MDHEN and CDR2 is SYDVKM in the germline V gene.

The count of this clone is one. This chain uses TRBV18 with TRBJ1-1; D remains ambiguous. V was shortened by 4 bases and J by 0 bases, with 9 bases between the two germline ends. The CDR3 is made up of 14 amino acids. Germline V gives CDR1 KGHSH, CDR2 LQKENI. The CDR3, as DNA: TGTGCCAGCTCACAGGAGACCATGAACACTGAAGCTTTCTTT. Translating gives CASSQETMNTEAFF.

The chain links TRBV6-2 or TRBV6-3 to TRBJ1-6; no definite D call. Trimming shortened V by 4 bases and J by 9 bases, and 16 bases separated the two germline ends. CDR1 and CDR2 (germline): MNHEY, SVGEGT. This CDR3 spans 15 amino acids. The CDR3 protein is CASSFPPAASSPLHF. In nucleotides, the CDR3 is TGTGCCAGCAGTTTCCCCCCAGCGGCCAGTTCACCCCTCCACTTT.

V is TRBV18 and J is TRBJ1-1, with a weak D call TRBD1 (6 bases). This CDR3 contains 14 residues. Germline V CDR1 and CDR2: KGHSH, LQKENI. V was pared by 5 bases and J by 1 base, with 11 bases between. CDR3 nucleotides: TGTGCCAGCTCAACCGGGACACCGAACACTGAAGCTTTCTTT. It specifies CASSTGTPNTEAFF.

The chain joins TRBV25-1 to TRBJ2-1; 8 bases fit TRBD1. The V gene end was trimmed by 0 bases and the J gene end by 5 bases; junction bases not matched to a gene: 3. The CDR3 runs 15 residues. Germline values: CDR1 MGHDK, CDR2 SYGVNS. In DNA form, the CDR3 reads TGTGCCAGCAGTGAATATTCGGACAGGGACAATGAGCAGTTCTTC. Translated, it gives CASSEYSDRDNEQFF.

The V gene is TRBV19, the J gene TRBJ2-3, with TRBD2 matching over 7 bases. After removal of 0 bases from V and 5 bases from J, the junction contained 8 bases not matched to a gene. The CDR3 is made up of 16 amino acids. CDR1 is LNHDA and CDR2 is SQIVND in the germline V gene (reference sequence). CDR3 residues: CASSIDGGGPGDTQYF. The CDR3 DNA is TGTGCCAGTAGTATAGATGGGGGAGGGCCAGGAGATACGCAGTATTTT. Filled out from reference TRBV19 and TRBJ2-3, the complete variable domain reads DGGITQSPKYLFRKEGQNVTLSCEQNLNHDAMYWYRQDPGQGLRLIYYSQIVNDFQKGDIAEGYSVSREKKESFPLTVTSAQKNPTAFYLCASSIDGGGPGDTQYFGPGTRLTVL.

The chain joins TRBV10-3 to TRBJ1-1, with D perhaps TRBD1 (5 bases). CDR3 length equals 13 residues. Germline V gives CDR1 ENHRY, CDR2 SYGVKD. The ends were cut back, 7 bases at V and 2 bases at J, with 11 bases in the middle. The chain's CDR3 is CAITSGSNTEAFF. The CDR3, as DNA: TGTGCCATCACTTCAGGGTCAAACACTGAAGCTTTCTTT.